This TCR beta chain comes out of a study of T cells in tuberculosis. Study at large: Sequenced TCRs come from CD1B-GMM tetramer-binding T cells.

Generated by immunoSEQ multiplex PCR, the TCRdb table keeps only in-frame clones and is missing some. The profile shows about 54,000 clones, 70% to 90% of them singletons. Germline V gene data show CDR1 as MNHEY and CDR2 as SMNVEV (reference sequence). The length of the CDR3 is 17 residues. Germline trimming cut 4 bases from V and 0 bases from J; bases unmatched to any gene: 11. After thawing and overnight rest, PBMC were stained with GMM-loaded CD1B tetramer, viability dye and anti-CD3 for sorting. The lipid loaded on the CD1B tetramers was C32 glucose monomycolate from Rhodococcus equi. Before cryopreservation, the sorted PBMC lost their CD14-expressing monocytes. Each donor contributed 75,000 to 100,000 sorted tetramer-negative cells. Study-level findings and limits: Low-affinity CD1B-GMM tetramer-binding T cells may have been missed.

The rearrangement joins TRBV27 to TRBJ1-1, with TRBD1 matching 7 bases. This TCR was sampled from an adult woman with latent tuberculosis. Sequenced input: CD1b-GMM tetramer-negative cells sorted from PBMCs. This chain's CDR3 is CASSSRDRHKVNTEAFF. The CDR3 coding sequence is TGTGCCAGCAGTTCAAGGGACAGACACAAGGTGAACACTGAAGCTTTCTTT.